What follows are 26 T cell receptor beta chains derived from one specimen sequenced in a study of Graves' ophthalmopathy and Graves' hyperthyroidism (dated 2018 in TCRdb). TCRdb shows the sequencer as Illumina HiSeq 2000. For repertoire sequencing, TCR beta CDR3 regions were amplified from RNA transcripts. HTBI primers and the Qiagen OneStep RT-PCR kit were used in a first-round RT-PCR, which was followed by a second-round multiplex PCR, size selection and purification. TCRdb reprocessing: public reads trimmed at Q25 with fastp, clones called with MiXCR, in-frame beta chains kept. Every distinct CDR3 protein forms one entry, paired with its most common genes and DNA. Recorded for this sample are over 450,000 distinct CDR3 sequences; roughly an eighth of them occurred a single time. Clones ranked in the top ten supply roughly 9.8% of the sample. What was sequenced was blood. The receptor set was obtained from a woman under 40 with Graves' ophthalmopathy. Donor details come from another sample of the same person, matched by shared clones.

This clonotype turned up a few times. A much bigger clone sits one base away, suggesting this may be a read error. This chain uses TRBV19 with TRBJ2-5; TRBD2 might be the D (5 bases). This CDR3 has 13 amino acids. Germline values: CDR1 LNHDA, CDR2 SQIVND (reference sequence). The chain's CDR3 is CASRRTRQETKYF. As DNA, the CDR3 is TGTGCCAGTAGAAGGACTCGGCAAGAGACCAAGTACTTC.

This clonotype has at least ten counts. CDR3: CASSHPGQGFEEPQHF. CDR3 nucleotide sequence: TGCGCCAGCAGCCATCCGGGACAGGGGTTTGAGGAGCCCCAGCATTTT. The J gene is TRBJ1-5, the V gene TRBV4-1, with TRBD1 matching over 10 bases. The CDR3 consists of 16 residues. The germline CDR1 and CDR2 sequences are MGHRA and YSYEKL. V lost 3 bases and J lost 8; bases outside the gene matches: 10.

This clonotype was detected once. This may stem from a read error, because a much larger clone lies one nucleotide away. V is TRBV29-1 and J is TRBJ1-1; 8 bases are a match to TRBD1. The germline gives CDR1 SQVTM, CDR2 ANQGSEA. CDR3 length: 11 amino acids. For the CDR3, the DNA is TGCAGCGTTGAAGGGACAGGGTCCGCTTGCTTT. It specifies CSVEGTGSACF.

In its sample, this clonotype was seen many times. This chain connects TRBV12-3 or TRBV12-4 to TRBJ1-1; the D is unclear. The CDR3 extends over 13 amino acids. V was clipped by 5 bases and J by 4 bases, with 11 bases between them. The CDR3 spells CASSSGPATEAFF. In DNA form, the CDR3 reads TGTGCCAGCAGTAGTGGCCCAGCCACTGAAGCTTTCTTT.

The chain carries TRBV6-5 and TRBJ2-7; weak D call: TRBD2 (7 bases). Germline-derived CDR1 and CDR2 are MNHEY and SVGAGI. V dropped 0 bases and J dropped 2 bases, with 14 bases sitting between them. The CDR3 extends over 16 amino acids. CDR3 nucleotides: TGTGCCAGCAGTTACTCGGAGGGGGGGGGAGCCTACGAGCAGTACTTC. Its protein is CASSYSEGGGAYEQYF.

This clonotype has a count of ten or more. The rearrangement uses TRBV19 and TRBJ2-7; D call uncertain. V was cut by 3 bases and J by 2 bases, with 8 bases left in between. The CDR3 contains 13 residues. Germline lookup yields CDR1 LNHDA and CDR2 SQIVND (reference sequence). The CDR3 loop is CASSMSAAYEQYF. DNA of the CDR3: TGTGCCAGTAGTATGTCAGCAGCCTACGAGCAGTACTTC.

Many counts were recorded for this clonotype. The J gene is TRBJ2-7, the V gene TRBV28; weak D call: TRBD1 (5 bases). The length of the CDR3 is 11 residues. Trimming took 6 bases from V and 6 from J, leaving 9 bases between them. Germline CDR1 is MDHEN and CDR2 is SYDVKM. CDR3 amino acids: CASRTGPEQYF. The DNA of the CDR3 is TGTGCCAGCAGAACAGGCCCCGAGCAGTACTTC. Together with reference TRBV28 and TRBJ2-7, the CDR3 gives the full variable domain: DVKVTQSSRYLVKRTGEKVFLECVQDMDHENMFWYRQDPGLGLRLIYFSYDVKMKEKGDIPEGYSVSREKKERFSLILESASTNQTSMYLCASRTGPEQYFGPGTRLTVT.

In this sample, this clonotype turned up many times. J is TRBJ1-1 and V is TRBV29-1, with no clear D. CDR1 is SQVTM and CDR2 is ANQGSEA in the germline V gene. The CDR3 is 13 amino acids. Trimming took 6 bases from V and 0 from J, leaving 11 bases between them. The CDR3 here is CSVFLSMNTEAFF. The DNA for the CDR3 is TGCAGCGTGTTCTTATCAATGAACACTGAAGCTTTCTTT.

The rearrangement joins TRBV30 to TRBJ1-1, with D uncertain. Germline V CDR1 and CDR2: GTSNPN, SVGIG (reference sequence). Trimming took 8 bases from V and 1 from J, leaving 14 bases between them. CDR3 length: 13 residues. This CDR3 is CARAGKGNTEAFF. CDR3 sequence (DNA): TGTGCCAGAGCGGGGAAGGGGAACACTGAAGCTTTCTTT. Full variable domain (missing parts from reference TRBV30 and TRBJ1-1): SQTIHQWPATLVQPVGSPLSLECTVEGTSNPNLYWYRQAAGRGLQLLFYSVGIGQISSEVPQNLSASRPQDRQFILSSKKLLLSDSGFYLCARAGKGNTEAFFGQGTRLTVV.

This clonotype was counted a few times. This chain links TRBV18 with TRBJ2-4; D gene unclear. Per the germline V gene, CDR1 is KGHSH and CDR2 is LQKENI. Trimming pared 1 base from V and 7 bases from J, leaving 14 bases between. CDR3 length: 15 amino acids. In nucleotides, the CDR3 is TGTGCCAGCTCACCACGTAAAGGGTCAGAGAACATTCAGTACTTC. This translates into CASSPRKGSENIQYF.

This sequence joins TRBV12-3 or TRBV12-4 and TRBJ2-7; D uncertain. V was clipped by 6 bases and J by 6 bases, with 21 bases between them. This CDR3 is 15 amino acids long. The CDR3 sequence: CASSSHSDQVSEQYF. The CDR3 DNA sequence: TGTGCCAGCAGCTCGCACTCGGACCAGGTCAGCGAGCAGTACTTC.

The chain links TRBV2 to TRBJ2-2, with TRBD2 as a possible D gene (5 bases). The CDR3 extends over 15 amino acids. Between the trimmed V and J ends, which lost 2 bases and 6 bases, there was a span of 13 bases. CDR1 and CDR2 from the germline V gene are SNHLY and FYNNEI. CDR3 loop: CASSEIPGFAGELFF. Written as DNA, the CDR3 is TGTGCCAGCAGTGAAATTCCGGGGTTTGCCGGGGAGCTGTTTTTT. The complete variable domain, with remaining parts taken from reference TRBV2 and TRBJ2-2, reads EPEVTQTPSHQVTQMGQEVILRCVPISNHLYFYWYRQILGQKVEFLVSFYNNEISEKSEIFDDQFSVERPDGSNFTLKIRSTKLEDSAMYFCASSEIPGFAGELFFGEGSRLTVL.

This clonotype was counted ten times or more. V usage is TRBV6-5 and J usage is TRBJ1-6, with 8 bases lining up with TRBD1. The CDR3 consists of 18 residues. With 3 bases clipped from V and 0 bases from J, the junction kept 7 bases outside the gene matches. Germline V gives CDR1 MNHEY, CDR2 SVGAGI. The CDR3 sequence is CASSYRDRLSSYNSPLHF. CDR3 bases: TGTGCCAGCAGTTATCGGGACAGGCTGAGCTCCTATAATTCACCCCTCCACTTT.

In its sample, this clonotype was seen many times. This sequence joins TRBV12-3 or TRBV12-4 and TRBJ1-1; D gene unclear. The CDR3 sequence is 15 residues long. The germline V and J ends were trimmed by 10 bases and 0 bases, with 18 bases remaining between them. The CDR3 coding sequence is TGTGCCACCACTTACCCCGGGGTCATGAACACTGAAGCTTTCTTT. Translation: CATTYPGVMNTEAFF.

About this clonotype: The conserved phenylalanine or tryptophan normally closing the CDR3 is absent here, so this likely arose from a read error. V is TRBV3-1 and J is TRBJ1-2; perhaps TRBD1 as D (5 bases). V dropped 3 bases and J dropped 8 bases, with 13 bases sitting between them. This CDR3 spans 13 amino acids. In germline, CDR1 is LGHDT, CDR2 YNNKEL (reference sequence). The DNA of the CDR3 is TGTGCCAGCAGCCACTTGACGGACAACGGCTACACCTAC. Translation gives CASSHLTDNGYTY.

This clonotype was counted at least ten times. V is TRBV12-3 or TRBV12-4 and J is TRBJ1-1, with D perhaps TRBD1 (6 bases). Trimming left V 5 bases short and J 0 bases short, with 13 bases between. The length of the CDR3 is 15 residues. The CDR3: CASSVGQGMNTEAFF. CDR3 DNA sequence: TGTGCCAGCAGTGTGGGCCAGGGGATGAACACTGAAGCTTTCTTT.

The chain is built from TRBV7-8 and TRBJ2-7, with TRBD2 identical over 7 bases. V gave up 2 bases and J gave up 6 bases; unmatched junction bases: 7. This CDR3 contains 14 residues. Germline loops: CDR1 SGHVS, CDR2 FQNEAQ. The CDR3 DNA sequence: TGTGCCAGCAGCTTATTCCCTAGCGGAGGCGAGCAGTACTTC. Translation: CASSLFPSGGEQYF.

On this clonotype itself: A read error is possible here, since a much larger clone lies one base away. The rearrangement joins TRBV7-2 to TRBJ2-7, with D tentatively TRBD2 (5 bases). Germline CDR1 reads SGHTA; CDR2 reads FQGNSA. With 6 bases removed from V and 3 bases from J, the gap between germline ends came to 9 bases. This CDR3 spans 12 amino acids. CDR3 amino acids: CASRRSGYEQYF. CDR3 DNA: TGTGCCAGCAGGCGGAGCGGCTACGAGCAGTACTTC.

This clonotype has ten or more counts. The V call is TRBV29-1, the J call TRBJ2-7, with D perhaps matching TRBD2 (5 bases). The V and J ends lost 2 bases and 0 bases respectively, with 11 bases between them. The germline V gene has CDR1 SQVTM and CDR2 ANQGSEA. This CDR3 region has 14 residues. Written as DNA, the CDR3 is TGCAGCGTTGAAAGCGGAGCGAGCTCCTACGAGCAGTACTTC. Protein sequence: CSVESGASSYEQYF.

This clonotype was seen many times. The V gene is TRBV2, the J gene TRBJ2-5; 15 bases line up with TRBD2. Germline assignment: CDR1 SNHLY and CDR2 FYNNEI. The CDR3 extends over 16 amino acids. V shed 4 bases, J shed 3 bases, and the junction held 3 bases outside the gene matches. CDR3 DNA sequence: TGTGCCAGCAGTGCGGGGACTAGCGGGGGGAAAGAGACCCAGTACTTC. It encodes CASSAGTSGGKETQYF.

This clonotype appeared many times. A read error may produce the germline difference seen at one junction end. V gene TRBV6-2 or TRBV6-3 combines with J gene TRBJ1-1; possible D gene TRBD1, 5 bases. Germline loops: CDR1 MNHEY, CDR2 SVGEGT. The CDR3 is 12 amino acids. The CDR3 region is CASSDGGTEASF. The CDR3 DNA reads as TGTGCCAGCAGTGACGGGGGGACTGAAGCTTCCTTT.

This clonotype was counted many times. J is TRBJ2-7 and V is TRBV12-5; TRBD2 agrees at 13 bases. CDR1 and CDR2 (germline): LGHNT, FRNRAP. The CDR3 loop spans 16 amino acids. V was clipped by 6 bases and J by 6 bases; unmatched bases: 11. The CDR3 nucleotides read TGTGCTAGTGGATCCTTCACTAGCGGGAGGGGTTGCGAGCAGTACTTC. As protein: CASGSFTSGRGCEQYF.

This clonotype has a count of ten or more. The chain uses TRBV20-1 and TRBJ2-7; the match to TRBD2 covers 11 bases. Trimming took 6 bases from V and 0 from J; bases not matched to a gene: 7. Germline CDR1 DFQATT, CDR2 SNEGSKA (reference sequence). This CDR3 is built from 15 residues. The CDR3 here is CSADPGTSGSYEQYF. The CDR3 DNA sequence: TGCAGTGCAGACCCCGGGACTAGCGGCTCCTACGAGCAGTACTTC.

This clonotype was observed at least ten times. The V call is TRBV19, the J call TRBJ2-3, with D perhaps TRBD2 (5 bases). Germline V gives CDR1 LNHDA, CDR2 SQIVND (reference sequence). Deletions cut 3 bases from V and 4 bases from J, with 20 bases between. CDR3 size: 17 residues. CDR3 amino acids: CASSIRRTATMADTQYF. The CDR3 DNA sequence: TGTGCCAGTAGTATCCGCCGGACTGCCACAATGGCAGATACGCAGTATTTT.

This clonotype was detected ten times or more. The rearrangement links TRBV5-6 to TRBJ2-5, with D perhaps being TRBD1 or TRBD2 (5 bases each). The CDR3 is 16 residues long. Trimming stripped 1 base from V and 1 base from J, with 14 bases between. The germline V gene encodes CDR1 SGHDT and CDR2 YYEEEE. CDR3 loop: CASSLSGLGVQETQYF. The DNA of the CDR3 is TGTGCCAGCAGCTTGTCGGGTTTGGGGGTCCAAGAGACCCAGTACTTC.

This clonotype came up many times. V gene TRBV28 combines with J gene TRBJ1-5; D may be TRBD1 (6 bases). The CDR3 length is 15 residues. Trimming pared 2 bases from V and 4 bases from J, leaving 12 bases between. CDR1 is MDHEN and CDR2 is SYDVKM in the germline V gene. CDR3 bases: TGTGCCAGCAGTTTAATTACAGGGATTAATCAGCCCCAGCATTTT. Its protein product is CASSLITGINQPQHF. The variable domain in full, completed from reference TRBV28 and TRBJ1-5, reads DVKVTQSSRYLVKRTGEKVFLECVQDMDHENMFWYRQDPGLGLRLIYFSYDVKMKEKGDIPEGYSVSREKKERFSLILESASTNQTSMYLCASSLITGINQPQHFGDGTRLSIL.